A selection of T cell receptor beta chains follows, all from one sample in a study of T cells in Graves' hyperthyroidism and ophthalmopathy. MiXCR was run by TCRdb on the multiplex PCR reads, yielding one entry per CDR3 protein. In the table there are approximately 400,000 distinct CDR3 sequences, around 14% of which are singletons. Sequenced input: blood. These receptors were taken from a woman between 18 and 29 years old with Graves' hyperthyroidism. Both conserved end residues are part of each CDR3. Fields, in order: V gene, J gene, clone size, D gene, CDR3 length, CDR3 protein, CDR3 DNA. The D gene is left open where the match is weak. The size field is filled for only some rows; it gives once, few, many or a size class.

>TRBV6-1|TRBJ2-7|.|.|14
CASSLQGTSYEQYF
TGTGCCAGCAGTTTGCAGGGGACGTCCTACGAGCAGTACTTC
>TRBV6-2/TRBV6-3|TRBJ2-1|many|.|14
CASTYLRGTNEQFF
TGTGCCAGCACCTATCTAAGGGGAACCAATGAGCAGTTCTTC
>TRBV12-3/TRBV12-4|TRBJ2-5|once|.|15
CASSLAGPASETQYF
TGTGCCAGCAGTTTGGCAGGTCCTGCTTCGGAGACCCAGTACTTC
>TRBV2|TRBJ1-5|many|.|13
CASSADKFQPQHF
TGTGCCAGCAGTGCCGACAAATTTCAGCCCCAGCATTTT
>TRBV12-3/TRBV12-4|TRBJ2-5|many|.|16
CASSPVYRLLEETQYF
TGTGCCAGCAGCCCTGTGTATCGTCTGTTAGAAGAGACCCAGTACTTC
>TRBV3-1|TRBJ2-5|many|TRBD1|14
CASSGQGGQETQYF
TGTGCCAGCAGCGGACAGGGCGGCCAAGAGACCCAGTACTTC
>TRBV2|TRBJ2-2|.|.|16
CASSLSYSPNTGELFF
TGTGCCAGCAGCTTATCCTACTCCCCAAACACCGGGGAGCTGTTTTTT
>TRBV20-1|TRBJ2-7|many|TRBD1|15
CSVNLPGQGAYEQYF
TGCAGTGTCAACCTTCCGGGACAGGGGGCCTACGAGCAGTACTTC
>TRBV28|TRBJ2-7|.|.|16
CASSLPSGDSSYEQLF
TGTGCCAGCAGTTTACCGAGCGGCGATAGCTCCTACGAGCAGCTCTTC
>TRBV5-1|TRBJ2-2|many|TRBD2|15
CASSFWTSDTGELFF
TGCGCCAGCAGCTTCTGGACTAGCGACACCGGGGAGCTGTTTTTT
>TRBV24-1|TRBJ1-2|few|.|12
CATSDYSYGYTF
TGTGCCACCAGTGACTACAGCTATGGCTACACCTTC
>TRBV6-1|TRBJ1-6|.|.|15
CASSFNQGRNSPLHF
TGTGCCAGCAGTTTTAATCAGGGTCGGAATTCACCCCTCCACTTT
>TRBV6-5|TRBJ1-2|many|.|15
CASSYSKTGSYGYTF
TGTGCCAGCAGTTACTCGAAAACAGGGAGTTATGGCTACACCTTC
>TRBV11-2|TRBJ2-1|many|.|16
CASSLGWDFSYNEQFF
TGTGCCAGCAGCCTAGGTTGGGACTTCTCCTACAATGAGCAGTTCTTC
>TRBV6-1|TRBJ1-2|.|.|15
CASSLDEGEGYGYTF
TGTGCCAGCAGTCTAGACGAGGGAGAAGGCTATGGCTACACCTTC
>TRBV6-5|TRBJ2-1|.|TRBD2|17
CASSYPEKPAGGAKQFF
TGTGCCAGCAGTTACCCCGAGAAGCCAGCGGGAGGGGCGAAGCAGTTCTTC
>TRBV12-3/TRBV12-4|TRBJ1-1|many|.|13
CASSFGGRTEAFF
TGTGCCAGCAGTTTTGGGGGGCGGACTGAAGCTTTCTTT
>TRBV19|TRBJ1-1|.|.|15
CASSITLGRITEAFF
TGTGCCAGTAGTATAACCCTCGGGAGGATCACTGAAGCTTTCTTT
>TRBV24-1|TRBJ2-3|many|TRBD1|15
CATSDYATGGNTQYF
TGTGCCACCAGTGATTATGCGACAGGGGGAAATACGCAGTATTTT
>TRBV27|TRBJ2-6|.|.|21
CASSFQLKQGGPLSGANVLTF
TGTGCCAGCAGTTTCCAACTAAAACAGGGCGGTCCTCTCTCTGGGGCCAACGTCCTGACTTTC
>TRBV4-3|TRBJ2-7|many|.|13
CASSHGLEVEQYF
TGCGCCAGCAGCCACGGCTTGGAAGTCGAGCAGTACTTC
>TRBV6-2/TRBV6-3|TRBJ2-1|.|.|11
CASRRGDEQFF
TGTGCCAGCAGGAGGGGCGATGAGCAGTTCTTC
>TRBV2|TRBJ1-2|many|.|14
CASSEQGSEGGYTF
TGTGCCAGCAGCGAACAGGGCAGTGAGGGTGGCTACACCTTC
>TRBV20-1|TRBJ2-3|.|TRBD2|15
CSQWASGGDTDTQYF
TGCAGTCAGTGGGCTAGCGGGGGAGACACAGATACGCAGTATTTT
>TRBV24-1|TRBJ2-1|few|TRBD2|18
CATSESPANGRDYNEQFF
TGTGCCACCAGTGAGTCTCCGGCGAACGGGAGGGATTACAATGAGCAGTTCTTC
>TRBV28|TRBJ2-7|many|TRBD2|16
CASSPYATSGYYEQYF
TGTGCCAGCAGTCCATATGCGACTAGCGGCTACTACGAGCAGTACTTC